These T cell receptor beta chains were read from a single sample in a study of technical replicates of blood from a few donors. Assay: immunoSEQ multiplex PCR; the TCRdb copy retains only in-frame clones and omits some. The sample has some 83,000 clones, about 92% seen once. Sequencing was performed on T cells isolated from PBMCs. Source of these receptors: a human donor in good health. Each CDR3 is given with its conserved first and last residue. D genes are given only for firm matches. The listing skips clone size in some rows; elsewhere it reads once, few, many or a size class.

>.|TRBJ2-7|.|TRBV4-1
TGCGCCAGCAGCCAAGGAGACAGCTCCTACGAGCAGTACTTC
CASSQGDSSYEQYF
>.|TRBJ1-5|.|TRBV28
TGTGCCAGCAGTTCTATAGTTAATAGCAATCAGCCCCAGCATTTT
CASSSIVNSNQPQHF
>.|TRBJ1-4|TRBD1|TRBV6-1
TGTGCCAGCAGTAAAGGGTCGACAGGGCTTGGTAATGAAAAACTGTTTTTT
CASSKGSTGLGNEKLFF
>.|TRBJ2-7|.|TRBV10-3
TGTGCCATCAGTCCCGGGACTTCTCCTGTGGGGCAGTACTTC
CAISPGTSPVGQYF
>.|TRBJ2-7|TRBD2|TRBV13
TGTGCCAGCAGCTTATTGGCTAGCGGGGGTCCTCCGTACGAGCAGTACTTC
CASSLLASGGPPYEQYF
>.|TRBJ1-1|.|TRBV28
TGTGCCAGCAGTTTGCCTCTTAGCACTGAAGCTTTCTTT
CASSLPLSTEAFF
>.|TRBJ1-3|.|TRBV5-1
TGCGCCAGCAGCTTGGGACAAGCTTCTGGAAACACCATATATTTT
CASSLGQASGNTIYF
>.|TRBJ2-7|TRBD2|TRBV2
TGTGCCAGCTGGGGGACTAGCGGGACTACACTACCTTACGAGCAGTACTTC
CASWGTSGTTLPYEQYF
>.|TRBJ1-4|TRBD1|TRBV11-2
TGTGCCAGCAGCTTATTGGGACAGGGGGCAACTAATGAAAAACTGTTTTTT
CASSLLGQGATNEKLFF
>.|TRBJ1-3|.|TRBV5-1
TGCGCCAGCAGCTGGGGGGACTCCTCTGGAAACACCATATATTTT
CASSWGDSSGNTIYF
>.|TRBJ2-7|TRBD2|TRBV7-9
TGTGCCAGCAGCCCCGGGGGGGGACTAGCGGGCCCCACCTCCTACGAGCAGTACTTC
CASSPGGGLAGPTSYEQYF
>.|TRBJ2-7|TRBD2|TRBV5-1
TGCGCCAGCAGCTCCCCCGGGACTAGCGTCTACGAGCAGTACTTC
CASSSPGTSVYEQYF
>.|TRBJ1-6|.|TRBV7-3
TGTGCCAGCAGCTTATATTCAGGGGAAGATTCACCCCTCCACTTT
CASSLYSGEDSPLHF
>.|TRBJ2-7|TRBD1|TRBV25-1
TGTGCCAGCAGTGGAGGACAGGGTCTGGGCTACGAGCAGTACTTC
CASSGGQGLGYEQYF
>.|TRBJ2-2|.|TRBV27
TGTGCCAGCAGTCCTACAGGGTTGGCCGGGGAGCTGTTTTTT
CASSPTGLAGELFF
>.|TRBJ1-4|TRBD1|TRBV25-1
TGTGCCAGCAGGCTCGGACAGGGGAATGAAAAACTGTTTTTT
CASRLGQGNEKLFF
>.|TRBJ2-2|.|TRBV15
TGTGCCACCAGCAGAGGGACAGCCACCGGGGAGCTGTTTTTT
CATSRGTATGELFF
>once|TRBJ2-2|TRBD1|TRBV9
TGTGCCAGCAGCGTAGCCACAGCCCGGCAGGGGGTGATCGGGGAGCTGTTTTTT
CASSVATARQGVIGELFF
>.|TRBJ1-6|.|TRBV19
TGTGCCAGTACTACAGGGCCCCGCGATTCACCCCTCCACTTT
CASTTGPRDSPLHF
>.|TRBJ1-6|TRBD1|TRBV5-6
TGTGCCAGCAGCTCAAGACAGGGCTATAATTCACCCCTCCACTTT
CASSSRQGYNSPLHF
>.|TRBJ2-6|.|TRBV27
TGTGCCAGCAGTTCCCATAGGGGGTATGGGGCCAACGTCCTGACTTTC
CASSSHRGYGANVLTF
>.|TRBJ1-2|TRBD1|TRBV30
TGTGCCTGGGAGACAGGGGGCGTAGTTGGCTACACCTTC
CAWETGGVVGYTF
>.|TRBJ1-3|.|TRBV28
TGTGCCAGCAGTTTCTCCGGCAGGGCTGCGAGCTCTGGAAACACCATATATTTT
CASSFSGRAASSGNTIYF
>.|TRBJ1-3|.|TRBV7-2
TGTGCCAGCAGCTATAGTCGGACAGTAGGAAACACCATATATTTT
CASSYSRTVGNTIYF
>.|TRBJ1-3|.|TRBV7-2
TGTGCCACTACCAAAACGGGAATCCCAAACACCATATATTTT
CATTKTGIPNTIYF
>.|TRBJ2-2|.|TRBV27
TGTGCCAGCAGAAGCGTCACAGGTTCCGGTTATTACACCGGGGAGCTGTTTTTT
CASRSVTGSGYYTGELFF
>.|TRBJ2-7|TRBD1|TRBV5-1
TGCGCCAGCAGCCATGACAGGGTCTACGAGCAGTACTTC
CASSHDRVYEQYF
>few|TRBJ1-1|.|TRBV9
TGTGCCAGCAGCGATGGGACTTCCCAAAGCAAAGCTTTCTTT
CASSDGTSQSKAFF
>.|TRBJ2-2|.|TRBV2
TGTGCCAGCAGCCTGCTTGAGCTTTCCGGGGAGCTGTTTTTT
CASSLLELSGELFF
>.|TRBJ2-2|TRBD2|TRBV11-2
TGTGCCAGCAGCCCCGGGGGCGATAGCGGGGTTGCGACCGGGGAGCTGTTTTTT
CASSPGGDSGVATGELFF
>.|TRBJ1-2|TRBD1|TRBV29-1
TGCAGCGTTGGACAGGGGTTAGATGGCTACACCTTC
CSVGQGLDGYTF
>.|TRBJ1-6|TRBD1|TRBV25-1
TGTGCCAGCAGTGGCCTCGACAGGGATAATTCACCCCTCCACTTT
CASSGLDRDNSPLHF
>.|TRBJ1-2|.|TRBV6-4
TGTGCCAGCAGTGACTCCGTCGGGGGCTACACCTTC
CASSDSVGGYTF
>.|TRBJ1-5|.|TRBV6-1
TGTGCCAGCAGTGAGGGCAGGGTCGGAAATCAGCCCCAGCATTTT
CASSEGRVGNQPQHF
>.|TRBJ2-1|TRBD2|TRBV9
TGTGCCAGCAGCGTAGGTAGGGGTACGGGAGGGGAGCAGTTCTTC
CASSVGRGTGGEQFF
>.|TRBJ1-5|.|TRBV5-7
TGTGCCAGCAGCTCGCTACCGTGGGACAACGGCAATCAGCCCCAGCATTTT
CASSSLPWDNGNQPQHF
>once|TRBJ2-7|.|TRBV28
TGTGCCAGCAGTCGTACGATTTCGGGGTACGAGCAGTACTTC
CASSRTISGYEQYF
>.|TRBJ2-7|.|TRBV5-8
TGTGCCAGCAGCCGAGTTCTGACATCCGCTTCCTACGAGCAGTACTTC
CASSRVLTSASYEQYF
>once|TRBJ2-6|.|TRBV6-6
TGTGCCAGCGGTAGCGGGACAGCCTCTGGGGCCAACGTCCTGACTTTC
CASGSGTASGANVLTF
>.|TRBJ2-1|TRBD1|TRBV19
TGTGCCAGTAGTATAGCGCCAGGGGGTTACAATGAGCAGTTCTTC
CASSIAPGGYNEQFF
>.|TRBJ2-7|.|TRBV6-5
TGTGCCAGCAGTTACAGACAGAGATTCTACGAGCAGTACTTC
CASSYRQRFYEQYF
>.|TRBJ1-4|.|TRBV27
TGTGCCAGCAGTCGGGTGCCGACAACTAATGAAAAACTGTTTTTT
CASSRVPTTNEKLFF
>.|TRBJ1-1|.|TRBV21-1
TGTGCCAGCAGCCATGGGACAGTGGAAGCTTTCTTT
CASSHGTVEAFF